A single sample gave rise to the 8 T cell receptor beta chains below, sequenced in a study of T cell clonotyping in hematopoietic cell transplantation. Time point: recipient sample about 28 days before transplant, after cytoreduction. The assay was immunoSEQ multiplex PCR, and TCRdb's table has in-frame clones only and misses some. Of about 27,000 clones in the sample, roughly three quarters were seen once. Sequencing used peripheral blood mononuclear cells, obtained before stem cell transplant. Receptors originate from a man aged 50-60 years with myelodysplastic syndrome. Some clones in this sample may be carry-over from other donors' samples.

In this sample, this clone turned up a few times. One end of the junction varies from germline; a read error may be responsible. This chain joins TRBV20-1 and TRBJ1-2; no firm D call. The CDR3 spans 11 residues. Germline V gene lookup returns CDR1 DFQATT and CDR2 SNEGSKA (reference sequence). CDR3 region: CSVRGPYGYTF. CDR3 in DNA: TGCAGTGTTAGAGGACCTTATGGCTACACCTTC.

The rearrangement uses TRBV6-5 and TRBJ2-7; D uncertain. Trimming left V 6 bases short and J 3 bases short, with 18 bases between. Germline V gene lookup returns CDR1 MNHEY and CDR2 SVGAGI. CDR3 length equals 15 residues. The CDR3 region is CASSPRPEILYEQYF. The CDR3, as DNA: TGTGCCAGCAGCCCCCGACCGGAGATCCTCTACGAGCAGTACTTC.

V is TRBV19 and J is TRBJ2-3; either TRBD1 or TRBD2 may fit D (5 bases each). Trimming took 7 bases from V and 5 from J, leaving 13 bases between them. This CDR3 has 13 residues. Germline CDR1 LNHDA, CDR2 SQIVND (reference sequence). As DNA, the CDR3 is TGTGCCAGTAAGGGCCCGGGGCGAGATACGCAGTATTTT. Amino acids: CASKGPGRDTQYF.

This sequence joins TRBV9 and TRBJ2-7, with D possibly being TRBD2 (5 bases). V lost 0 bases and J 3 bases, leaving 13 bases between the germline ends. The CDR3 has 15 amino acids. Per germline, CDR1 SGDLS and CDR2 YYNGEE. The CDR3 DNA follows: TGTGCCAGCAGCGTAGGAAGAGGTAGCGTCTACGAGCAGTACTTC. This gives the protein CASSVGRGSVYEQYF.

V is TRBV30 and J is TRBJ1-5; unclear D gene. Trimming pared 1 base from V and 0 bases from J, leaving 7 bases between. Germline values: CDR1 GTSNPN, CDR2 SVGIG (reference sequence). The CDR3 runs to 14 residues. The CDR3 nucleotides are TGTGCCTGGAGTGGACTTAATAGCAATCAGCCCCAGCATTTT. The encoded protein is CAWSGLNSNQPQHF.

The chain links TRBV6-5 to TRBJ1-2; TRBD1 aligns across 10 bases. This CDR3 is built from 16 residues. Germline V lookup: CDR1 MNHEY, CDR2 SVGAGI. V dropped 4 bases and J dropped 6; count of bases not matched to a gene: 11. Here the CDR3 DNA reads TGTGCCAGCAGTTCCCGGGTGGCCGGGACAGGGGATGGCTACACCTTC. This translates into CASSSRVAGTGDGYTF.

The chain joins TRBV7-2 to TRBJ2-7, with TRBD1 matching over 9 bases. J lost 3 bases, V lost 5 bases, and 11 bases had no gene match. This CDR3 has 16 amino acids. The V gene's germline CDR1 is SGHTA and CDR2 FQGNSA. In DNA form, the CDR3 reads TGTGCCAGCAGCAGAGCCGGGACAGGGTCCTACTACGAGCAGTACTTC. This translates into CASSRAGTGSYYEQYF.

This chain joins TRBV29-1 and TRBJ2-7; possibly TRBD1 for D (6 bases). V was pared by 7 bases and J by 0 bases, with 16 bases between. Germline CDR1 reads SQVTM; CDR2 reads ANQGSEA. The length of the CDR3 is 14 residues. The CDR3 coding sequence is TGCAGCGCGCGACGGACAGACTCCTCCTACGAGCAGTACTTC. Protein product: CSARRTDSSYEQYF.